The clone carrying this T cell receptor (beta chain) was detected ten times or more. The data derive from a study of blood T cell repertoires in COVID-19. Overall study: COVID-19 samples collected from the United States, Italy and Spain covered acute and convalescent phases. From T cells, B-cell-depleted T cells, or PBMCs came the material, which was cDNA or gDNA.

In the authors' workflow: It was from reference gene primer amplification that nucleated cell counts were estimated. The method was immunoSEQ multiplex PCR; TCRdb's version includes in-frame clones alone and lacks a portion of them. That table supplies the V and J calls and clone size; D and trimming were determined from the DNA. The data contain approximately 170,000 clones, about four fifths of them singletons. The V and J ends lost 10 bases and 3 bases, in that order; junction bases with no gene match: 6. Germline V gives CDR1 MNHEY, CDR2 SVGAGI. The CDR3 totals 13 residues. The source is a woman over 75 with acute or convalescent COVID-19. The rearrangement links TRBV6-5 to TRBJ1-3, with TRBD1 matching 7 bases. The material sequenced was peripheral blood. As DNA, the CDR3 is TGTGCCACCAGGCGGACAGGTGGAAACACCATATATTTT. This sequence encodes CATRRTGGNTIYF.